A single sample is the source of the 15 T cell receptor beta chains below, sequenced in a study of T cell responses to AZD1222 COVID-19 vaccine. TCRdb keeps only in-frame clones here, not all; method: immunoSEQ multiplex PCR. The sample records 98,000 or so clones, about four fifths being singletons. The sample here was peripheral blood, taken 28 days after the second AZD1222 dose. These receptors were collected from an adult who received the AZD1222 COVID-19 vaccine.

The chain links TRBV27 to TRBJ1-5; 8 bases fit TRBD1. Trimming cost V 4 bases and J 2 bases; bases outside gene matches: 4. There are 15 residues in the CDR3. The germline gives CDR1 MNHEY, CDR2 SMNVEV (reference sequence). CDR3 nucleotide sequence: TGTGCCAGCAGTTCGGACAGGGCTGGCAATCAGCCCCAGCATTTT. The encoded protein is CASSSDRAGNQPQHF.

This chain links TRBV4-2 with TRBJ2-3; TRBD2 matches at 11 bases. The length of the CDR3 is 18 residues. V lost 0 bases to trimming and J lost 4 bases; unmatched junction nucleotides: 9. CDR1 and CDR2 (germline): LGHNA, YNFKEQ. The CDR3 DNA reads as TGTGCCAGCAGCCAAGACCGGGCTAGCGGGGGGAGTGCAGATACGCAGTATTTT. It is translated as CASSQDRASGGSADTQYF.

The chain couples TRBV19 to TRBJ1-2, with no clear D. Germline V lookup: CDR1 LNHDA, CDR2 SQIVND (reference sequence). V dropped 8 bases and J dropped 4 bases, with 5 bases sitting between them. The CDR3 length is 10 residues. CDR3 protein: CASFLYGYTF. CDR3 sequence (DNA): TGTGCCAGTTTCCTCTATGGCTACACCTTC.

The V gene is TRBV7-2, the J gene TRBJ2-5, with 9 bases fitting TRBD2. Trimming took 5 bases from V and 4 from J; bases not matched to a gene: 11. Germline CDR1 and CDR2: SGHTA and FQGNSA. This CDR3 comprises 16 residues. DNA for the CDR3: TGTGCCAGCAGCCGGGGCGCAGCGGGGGGCGGAGAGACCCAGTACTTC. This sequence encodes CASSRGAAGGGETQYF.

The sample holds one count of this clone. The chain uses TRBV5-5 and TRBJ1-1; D unresolved. Germline loops: CDR1 SGHKS, CDR2 YYEKEE (reference sequence). V was pared by 4 bases and J by 0 bases, with 7 bases between. The length of the CDR3 is 13 residues. CDR3 sequence reads: CASSRTVNTEAFF. The CDR3 DNA follows: TGTGCCAGCAGCCGGACGGTGAACACTGAAGCTTTCTTT.

The rearrangement links TRBV27 to TRBJ2-3, with 7 bases lining up with TRBD2. This CDR3 contains 19 residues. With V trimmed by 5 bases and J by 2 bases, 19 bases remained unmatched. Per the germline V gene, CDR1 is MNHEY and CDR2 is SMNVEV (reference sequence). The CDR3 is CASSDTSVIGSALTDTQYF. Written as DNA, the CDR3 is TGTGCCAGCAGTGATACTAGCGTCATTGGGAGTGCACTCACAGATACGCAGTATTTT.

This clone was seen only a few times. CDR3 coding DNA: TGTGCCAGCAGCTTAGGGGCTGGGCAGACTGAAGCTTTCTTT. Its protein is CASSLGAGQTEAFF. The chain links TRBV7-9 to TRBJ1-1; D ambiguous. Germline CDR1 SEHNR, CDR2 FQNEAQ (reference sequence). The CDR3 is made up of 14 amino acids. V lost 1 base and J lost 5, with 11 bases in between.

This rearrangement joins TRBV29-1 to TRBJ1-1; 7 bases are a match to TRBD1. Germline V gives CDR1 SQVTM, CDR2 ANQGSEA. V was clipped by 4 bases and J by 5 bases; unmatched bases: 7. The CDR3 totals 13 residues. CDR3 DNA: TGCAGCGTTGGTAGGGGGCGAGGAACTGAAGCTTTCTTT. Translated: CSVGRGRGTEAFF.

The chain is built from TRBV19 and TRBJ1-1; D may be TRBD1 (5 bases). Trimming left V 9 bases short and J 5 bases short, with 19 bases between. Germline-derived CDR1 and CDR2 are LNHDA and SQIVND (reference sequence). The CDR3 spans 14 residues. CDR3 region: CASFRMVGGTEAFF. The CDR3 DNA is TGTGCCAGCTTCCGAATGGTTGGGGGTACTGAAGCTTTCTTT. The whole variable domain, remainder taken from reference TRBV19 and TRBJ1-1, is DGGITQSPKYLFRKEGQNVTLSCEQNLNHDAMYWYRQDPGQGLRLIYYSQIVNDFQKGDIAEGYSVSREKKESFPLTVTSAQKNPTAFYLCASFRMVGGTEAFFGQGTRLTVV.

This clone was detected once. The chain is built from TRBV11-2 and TRBJ1-1; D gene unclear. CDR1 and CDR2 (germline): SGHAT, FQNNGV. Trimming cost V 6 bases and J 1 base, with 12 bases left between them. The CDR3 consists of 14 residues. The CDR3, as DNA: TGTGCCAGCAGGCCTGCCAAGCCGAACACTGAAGCTTTCTTT. This gives the protein CASRPAKPNTEAFF.

The chain links TRBV19 to TRBJ1-4, with D tentatively TRBD1 (6 bases). CDR1 and CDR2 (germline): LNHDA, SQIVND (reference sequence). The CDR3 extends over 16 amino acids. V lost 5 bases to trimming and J lost 2 bases, with 15 bases between them. CDR3 sequence: CASSPRGAPTNEKLFF. The CDR3 DNA follows: TGTGCCAGTAGTCCCCGGGGGGCCCCGACTAATGAAAAACTGTTTTTT.

The chain combines TRBV5-8 with TRBJ1-2; 7 positions match TRBD1. With 3 bases clipped from V and 4 bases from J, the junction kept 6 bases outside the gene matches. Germline CDR1 and CDR2: SGHTS and YDEGEE. CDR3 size: 14 residues. In nucleotides, the CDR3 is TGTGCCAGCAGCTGGACCGACAGGGCCTATGGCTACACCTTC. Translating it yields CASSWTDRAYGYTF. Full variable domain (missing parts from reference TRBV5-8 and TRBJ1-2): EAGVTQSPTHLIKTRGQQATLRCSPISGHTSVYWYQQALGLGLQFLLWYDEGEERNRGNFPPRFSGRQFPNYSSELNVNALELEDSALYLCASSWTDRAYGYTFGSGTRLTVV.

The chain employs TRBV7-8 and TRBJ1-1; D might be TRBD1 (5 bases). V gave up 4 bases and J gave up 0 bases, with 9 bases separating them. The germline V gene encodes CDR1 SGHVS and CDR2 FQNEAQ. CDR3 size: 14 residues. CDR3 DNA: TGTGCCAGCAGCTGGGGGACGGTGAACACTGAAGCTTTCTTT. As protein: CASSWGTVNTEAFF.

The CDR3 is CASSLALAGGSGELFF. Here the CDR3 DNA reads TGTGCCAGCAGCTTAGCACTAGCGGGAGGTTCCGGGGAGCTGTTTTTT. The chain couples TRBV7-9 to TRBJ2-2, with TRBD2 matching 12 bases. Germline V gives CDR1 SEHNR, CDR2 FQNEAQ (reference sequence). Losses at the gene ends were 0 bases for V and 6 bases for J; bases not matched to a gene: 2. This CDR3 comprises 16 residues. Variable domain in full (rest from reference TRBV7-9 and TRBJ2-2): DTGVSQNPRHKITKRGQNVTFRCDPISEHNRLYWYRQTLGQGPEFLTYFQNEAQLEKSRLLSDRFSAERPKGSFSTLEIQRTEQGDSAMYLCASSLALAGGSGELFFGEGSRLTVL.

This clone was counted between two and nine times. The chain combines TRBV6-5 with TRBJ2-7; the D gene is possibly TRBD1 (6 bases). Germline values: CDR1 MNHEY, CDR2 SVGAGI. V was trimmed by 6 bases and J by 5 bases, leaving 14 bases between them. The CDR3 loop spans 13 amino acids. The CDR3 nucleotides read TGTGCCAGCAGGCCCAGGGGACCCGACGAGCAGTACTTC. Translating gives CASRPRGPDEQYF.